The source of this T cell receptor beta chain is a study of cytomegalovirus exposure and HLA in healthy donors (dated by TCRdb to 2016 to 2017). Background on the whole study: According to an earlier analysis of 450 to 650 of the donors, some 170 million T cells yielded over 90 million unique TCR beta sequences and around 280 Gb of sequence data. An early release covering more than 500 HLA-typed donors comprised about 290 gigabases of sequencing data and approximately 85 million unique TCR sequences. Of the 300 to 500 genotyped donors, 81% were placed in the genetic ancestry cluster associated with self-reported Caucasian donors. The study aimed to test whether cataloging public T cell receptors could reveal signatures of past pathogen exposure. The study profiled the T cell repertoires of 500 to 800 subjects by immunosequencing and related them to cytomegalovirus serostatus. Besides the first cohort of more than 650 subjects, a separate validation cohort made up of roughly 130 different subjects was used. To predict cytomegalovirus infection status, the study combined high-throughput TCR immunosequencing, statistical association of individual TCRs with disease status, and machine learning. In a later analysis, previously published TCR beta repertoires from 600 to 850 donors were re-analyzed and high-resolution HLA genotyping was added so that TCR occurrence patterns could be studied. The later analysis used no new phenotypic data to find candidate immune exposures, relying instead on TCR beta sequences and their occurrence across donors. An earlier analysis of some 600 of the donors applied high-throughput TCR beta sequencing to assess whether each TCR beta V gene segment acted as functional or pseudogenic. Donor age, sex, ethnicity and CMV serostatus were compiled together with the repertoire data. Genome-wide SNP genotypes for about 60% of the 666 donors were used in a later genetic analysis, which treated that subset as a discovery cohort. All discovery cohort repertoires had been generated using a single sequencing platform. HLA typing included class I and class II loci at four-digit resolution. The number of typed donors differed by locus: about 629-630 for A, B, C, DRB1 and DQB1; 500 to 550 for DQA1; approximately 610 for DPA1; and roughly 450 for DPB1. About five DR-DQ haplotypes were handled as single units for association and clustering, since linkage in the cohort was strong. Across some 400 genotyped donors of the cohort, an average of roughly 230,000 unique TCR beta nucleotide sequences per donor were sequenced, and 15% to 20% of those sequences were non-productive.

The protocol used for the library was the immunoSEQ multiplex PCR assay. For the multiplex PCR, a mixture combining 60 forward primers for TCR Vbeta segments and 13 reverse primers for TCR Jbeta segments was used. A multiplex PCR assay on genomic DNA amplified the CDR3 region of rearranged TCR beta genes. The Illumina HiSeq System was used to sequence the amplified TCR beta libraries as 87-base-pair reads. The published analysis was carried out like this. A later analysis counted approximately 76 million unique TCR beta chains across the approximately 700 repertoires, and some 11 million of these chains were shared by at least two donors. Raw reads were error-corrected and collapsed into unique sequences with a nearest-neighbor algorithm that merged closely related sequences to remove PCR and sequencing errors. CDR3 sequences were aligned to IMGT reference sequences to assign V, D and J gene segments. For a sequence to be retained, at least a six-nucleotide match to both a V gene segment and a J gene segment was required. Rearrangements were classified as productive when the CDR3 lacked stop codons and remained in frame with V and J, and all other rearrangements were classified as non-productive. Following IMGT convention, CDR3 was defined as the stretch from the second conserved V-encoded cysteine up to the conserved J-encoded phenylalanine. The earlier analysis of about 640 of the donors excluded any sequence lacking an unambiguous match to a single V gene segment. In an earlier analysis of several hundred of the donors, a V segment was called functional when productive rearrangements were above 56.7%, and segregating when the standard deviation between donors exceeded 5%. A statistical classification framework was built for diagnosing cytomegalovirus status from the catalog of TCR beta chain sequences. V and J gene assignment, in a later analysis, came from comparing TCR nucleotide sequences with IMGT/GENE-DB human TR gene sequences. The TCRdist pipeline was used in a later analysis to assign CDR3 sequences and most-parsimonious VDJ recombination scenarios. A later analysis defined each TCR beta chain by its CDR3 amino acid sequence plus V-gene family, and excluded reads lacking a unique V-gene family. In a later analysis, 450 to 600 highly shared, low-generation-probability nucleotide sequences were removed to address suspected cross-contamination and a sequencing artifact. In a later analysis, a clonal expansion index was calculated for each public chain from normalized within-repertoire ranks of inferred template counts. In a later analysis, generation probabilities were computed using a VDJ recombination model fitted to out-of-frame rearrangements, and the results were checked against IGoR. In a later analysis, TCR-TCR, TCR-HLA and TCR-CMV co-occurrence was scored with hypergeometric tests, and a repertoire-size bias correction was applied to TCR pairs. In a later analysis, false discovery rates were estimated by permuting HLA or CMV assignments 20 times. A later analysis grouped co-occurring TCRs with DBSCAN, adding TCRdist sequence similarity when clustering within HLA-allele-positive subsets. Co-occurrence clustering excluded repertoires with fewer than 30,000 or more than 120,000 public chains, plus five with anomalous nucleotide sharing. The table was pulled from immuneACCESS by TCRdb, which kept in-frame rearrangements only. Such tables lose some clones; where checked, under half of the loss comes from unresolved V genes, and the rest has no known cause. The V and J calls and clone size were taken over from that table, and D and trimming were inferred from the DNA. The sample data list about 120,000 clones, and 77% of these were observed just once. The ten largest account for 9.5% to 13% of the sample.

The germline V gene (reference sequence) yields SEHNR for CDR1 and FQNEAQ for CDR2. The CDR3 covers 12 residues, taking in both the cysteine and the phenylalanine. Just CDR3 DNA is preserved here, 36 bases in frame from base 1. A distance of 8 bases separates the germline ends of V and J, which lose 4 bases and 6 bases respectively. What the authors observed across the whole study: While some public TCRs were present in many individuals, most TCR sequences turned up only very rarely across donors. Linkage disequilibrium might explain the correlated functional status among segregating V segments, but an unknown experimental factor could not be ruled out. According to a later analysis, TCR association rates differed among HLA loci, with DRB1 alleles showing the most associated TCRs and HLA-C alleles showing the fewest. The sequencing pipeline was judged likely to have produced a cluster of highly shared sequence variants as a technical artifact. Because HLA typing was unavailable for some donors at each locus, only the typed subset was used in association tests. In this cohort, only TCR beta chains were sequenced, and detectable features were limited by the absence of alpha or paired-chain data. According to a later genetic analysis, donors in an Asian-associated ancestry cluster had fewer N-insertions in productive TCRs than the approximately 710-donor mean. V-gene and J-gene trimming of TCR beta chains was associated with a missense DCLRE1C variant in a later genetic analysis, and the association was replicated in an independent cohort. Several of the top co-occurrence clusters appeared to be linked to parvovirus B19, influenza, CMV and Epstein-Barr virus, according to a later analysis. When HLA alleles, especially DR and DQ, strongly co-occurred, TCR associations were difficult to assign to individual alleles. Some IMGT-functional V segments, including TRBV6-2 and TRBV6-3, could not be distinguished by the 87-base-pair reads and were therefore excluded. Three of the identified cytomegalovirus-associated TCR beta chains were confirmed in vitro to be specific for cytomegalovirus antigens. Immune exposure information for the cohort was limited to CMV serostatus. According to a later analysis, most CMV-associated TCR beta chains appeared to be HLA-restricted, and the HLA associations seemed to be driven largely by CMV exposure. In the study, 150 to 200 TCR beta chains were listed as associated with cytomegalovirus. Cytomegalovirus status was reported to be diagnosed by the classifier with high specificity and sensitivity in both the original and validation cohorts. A further reported finding was that TCR beta sequences accurately predicted the HLA-A and HLA-B alleles for most subjects in the first cohort. Because counts were too low, roughly 16 rarely observed V segments, including chromosome 9 orphons, were excluded from the earlier analysis of 587 of the donors. The presence/absence analyses assumed that sequencing depth was roughly uniform across donors, and that assumption may not be true. In a later analysis, around 17,000 TCR beta sequences were associated with specific HLA alleles at a false discovery rate of 0.05. Broadly in line with IMGT annotations, most TCR beta V segments showed up in productive rearrangements about 87% or about 30% of the time in an earlier analysis of 587 of the donors. The authors suggested that the approach could potentially be extended to other disease states and immunological phenotypes. In a later analysis, HLA-associated TCR beta chains were found to be more clonally expanded and to have lower generation probabilities than equally common non-associated chains.

The cohort was made up of about 610 healthy bone marrow donors. At the time of sampling, all cohort members were nominally healthy, though unrecorded immune exposures were likely present. The donor was CMV seropositive and was included in the group of 250 to 300 seropositive cohort members. Each donor provided a peripheral blood sample, and peripheral blood mononuclear cells were used for TCR beta sequencing. The Qiagen DNeasy Blood Extraction Kit was used to extract genomic DNA from the blood cell samples. A word on this clone: What antigen it recognizes has not been identified. No base quality information exists; no much larger clone differs at one position.

The sample comprised PBMCs. The sequence is built from TRBV7-9 and TRBJ2-3; a tentative D call is TRBD2 (5 bases match). This clonotype was obtained from a man between 35 and 55 years old in good health and CMV-seropositive. The nucleotide sequence is TGTGCCAGCAGCTCACGGAGGGATACGCAGTATTTT. Its coded protein is CASSSRRDTQYF.